The rows below give T cell receptor beta chains drawn from one sample of a study of a mutant IDH1 vaccine in newly diagnosed glioma. These TCRs' antigens remain unknown. Repertoires were generated with immunoSEQ multiplex PCR, while TCRdb's copy carries only in-frame clones and drops some. The sample carries some 36,000 clones, 80% to 90% recorded once. The sequences come from PBMCs, collected from a glioma patient whose treatment included an IDH1 peptide vaccine. The receptors here all came from a man aged 45-65 years with glioma. Each CDR3 is given with its conserved first and last residue. Fields, in order: J gene, V gene, D gene, clone size, CDR3 protein, CDR3 DNA. D genes are given only for firm matches. Some rows mark clone size as missing; the rest say once, few, many or name a class of expanded clone.

TRBJ1-4 TRBV2 TRBD1 . CASRTGGASNEKLFF TGTGCCAGCCGCACAGGGGGCGCCTCTAATGAAAAACTGTTTTTT
TRBJ2-1 TRBV5-1 TRBD1 . CASRTGMNNEQFF TGCGCCAGCCGGACAGGGATGAACAATGAGCAGTTCTTC
TRBJ1-1 TRBV11-3 . . CASGGVNTEAFF TGTGCCAGCGGGGGGGTGAACACTGAAGCTTTCTTT
TRBJ2-4 TRBV20-1 . once CSAEKNIQYF TGCAGTGCAGAGAAAAACATTCAGTACTTC
TRBJ2-3 TRBV6-1 . . CASSEFGGATDTQYF TGTGCCAGCAGTGAATTCGGGGGAGCCACAGATACGCAGTATTTT
TRBJ2-3 TRBV6-5 TRBD1 . CASSRGPQTDTQYF TGTGCCAGCAGTAGGGGGCCCCAGACAGATACGCAGTATTTT
TRBJ2-5 TRBV5-5 . . CASRWAASQETQYF TGTGCCAGCAGGTGGGCAGCAAGTCAAGAGACCCAGTACTTC
TRBJ1-2 TRBV7-6 . . CASSLEERGGGYTF TGTGCCAGCAGCTTAGAAGAGAGGGGGGGTGGCTACACCTTC
TRBJ1-1 TRBV7-2 . . CASRMGGLGTEAFF TGTGCCAGCAGAATGGGGGGGCTGGGAACTGAAGCTTTCTTT
TRBJ1-2 TRBV14 . . CASSPNPRPSGGNYGYTF TGTGCCAGCAGCCCAAATCCAAGGCCTTCTGGGGGGAACTATGGCTACACCTTC
TRBJ2-2 TRBV7-6 . . CASSLEGHNTGELFF TGTGCCAGCAGCTTAGAAGGACACAACACCGGGGAGCTGTTTTTT
TRBJ2-7 TRBV28 TRBD2 . CAASGSVYEQYF TGTGCCGCTAGCGGGAGCGTGTACGAGCAGTACTTC
TRBJ1-1 TRBV2 TRBD1 . CASRTTGDTEAFF TGTGCCAGCAGGACGACAGGGGACACTGAAGCTTTCTTT
TRBJ2-5 TRBV2 TRBD2 . CASGGLRETQYF TGTGCCAGCGGGGGACTACGAGAGACCCAGTACTTC
TRBJ1-1 TRBV25-1 . few CASSGDARNTEAFF TGTGCCAGCAGTGGGGACGCACGAAACACTGAAGCTTTCTTT
TRBJ1-3 TRBV7-8 . . CASSPFEGYGNTIYF TGTGCCAGCAGCCCCTTTGAGGGATACGGAAACACCATATATTTT
TRBJ2-2 TRBV29-1 . . CSAGGGGLITGELFF TGCAGCGCAGGGGGAGGGGGATTGATAACCGGGGAGCTGTTTTTT
TRBJ2-3 TRBV18 . . CASSPPLTDTQYF TGTGCCAGCTCACCACCTTTAACAGATACGCAGTATTTT
TRBJ1-2 TRBV19 TRBD1 . CASSTGQGYGYTF TGTGCCAGTAGTACGGGACAGGGGTATGGCTACACCTTC
TRBJ1-2 TRBV6-6 . few CASTIGYGYTF TGTGCCAGCACCATAGGATATGGCTACACCTTC
TRBJ2-3 TRBV19 TRBD2 . CASSKASGVSTDTQYF TGTGCCAGTAGTAAGGCTAGCGGGGTTAGCACAGATACGCAGTATTTT
TRBJ1-4 TRBV6-6 . few CASSGTTVTTNEKLFF TGTGCCAGCAGTGGGACGACAGTTACAACTAATGAAAAACTGTTTTTT
TRBJ2-7 TRBV11-2 . . CASSLGEALGSYEQYF TGTGCCAGCAGCTTAGGGGAGGCCCTGGGCTCCTACGAGCAGTACTTC
TRBJ1-5 TRBV2 TRBD1 . CASSSGQLVEREYQPQHF TGTGCCAGCAGTTCGGGACAGCTGGTAGAACGAGAATATCAGCCCCAGCATTTT
TRBJ1-2 TRBV2 TRBD1 . CASSELPGQGDSASSYTF TGTGCCAGCAGTGAACTGCCGGGACAGGGTGACTCGGCGTCGAGCTACACCTTC
TRBJ2-1 TRBV6-4 . . CASRDTHYNEQFF TGTGCCAGCAGGGACACACACTACAATGAGCAGTTCTTC
TRBJ1-5 TRBV30 . few CAWSVRQRGQPQHF TGTGCCTGGAGTGTCAGGCAACGGGGTCAGCCCCAGCATTTT
TRBJ1-2 TRBV5-1 TRBD1 once CASSPKDRVKDGYTF TGCGCCAGCAGCCCTAAGGACAGGGTTAAGGATGGCTACACCTTC
TRBJ2-2 TRBV6-1 . . CASSETSHTGELFF TGTGCCAGCAGTGAAACTAGCCACACCGGGGAGCTGTTTTTT
TRBJ1-2 TRBV14 . . CASSQRSGTGVYGYTF TGTGCCAGCAGCCAAAGATCGGGAACAGGCGTCTATGGCTACACCTTC
TRBJ1-4 TRBV7-8 TRBD1 . CASSPDRGIFPTNEKLFF TGTGCCAGCAGCCCGGACAGGGGGATTTTCCCAACTAATGAAAAACTGTTTTTT
TRBJ1-6 TRBV11-3 TRBD1 . CASSSRTGGYNSPLHF TGTGCCAGCAGCTCCAGGACAGGGGGCTATAATTCACCCCTCCACTTT
TRBJ1-2 TRBV5-6 TRBD1 . CASSPQGINYGYTF TGTGCCAGCAGCCCACAGGGGATTAACTATGGCTACACCTTC
TRBJ2-3 TRBV9 . . CASSVTPSEGEGHTQYF TGTGCCAGCAGCGTAACCCCATCAGAGGGGGAGGGCCATACGCAGTATTTT
TRBJ1-6 TRBV9 . . CASSVDGGESSYNSPLHF TGTGCCAGCAGCGTAGATGGAGGGGAGAGCTCCTATAATTCACCCCTCCACTTT
TRBJ1-3 TRBV5-1 . . CASSLAGSGNTIYF TGCGCCAGCAGCTTAGCAGGCTCTGGAAACACCATATATTTT
TRBJ2-2 TRBV18 TRBD1 . CASSPPGQGAGELFF TGTGCCAGCTCACCTCCGGGACAGGGGGCCGGGGAGCTGTTTTTT
TRBJ2-3 TRBV6-5 TRBD1 . CASRQGVSFTDTQYF TGTGCCAGCAGACAGGGGGTCTCTTTTACAGATACGCAGTATTTT
TRBJ2-3 TRBV30 TRBD2 . CAWSVQGLGTQYF TGTGCCTGGAGTGTACAAGGACTAGGAACGCAGTATTTT